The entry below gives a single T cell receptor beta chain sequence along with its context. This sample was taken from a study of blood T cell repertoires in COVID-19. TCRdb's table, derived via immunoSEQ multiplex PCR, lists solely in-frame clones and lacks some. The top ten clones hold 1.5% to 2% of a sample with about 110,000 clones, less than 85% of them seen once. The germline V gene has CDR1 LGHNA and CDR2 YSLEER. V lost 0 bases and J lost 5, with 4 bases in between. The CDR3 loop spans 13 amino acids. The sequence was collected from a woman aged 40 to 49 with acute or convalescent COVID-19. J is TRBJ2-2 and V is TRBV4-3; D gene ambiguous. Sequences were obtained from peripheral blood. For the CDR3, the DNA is TGCGCCAGCAGCCAAGAGTTAACCGGGGAGCTGTTTTTT. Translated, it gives CASSQELTGELFF.